Each of the 21 T cell receptor beta chains below was sequenced from the same sample in a study of blood T cell repertoires in COVID-19. Produced via immunoSEQ multiplex PCR; TCRdb's table is partial and in-frame only. The sample consists of a few hundred thousand clones, 85% of them appearing once. Material: PBMCs or T cells enriched from blood (not recorded which). These receptors came from a man aged 35 to 55 who had recovered from COVID-19.

The rearrangement uses TRBV7-3 and TRBJ2-5; no firm D call. Germline V gene lookup returns CDR1 SGHTA and CDR2 FQGTGA. V lost 8 bases to trimming and J lost 0 bases, with 10 bases between them. CDR3 length: 13 amino acids. CDR3 coding DNA: TGTGCCAGCTCCGCGGAGAACCAAGAGACCCAGTACTTC. It codes for CASSAENQETQYF.

The gene calls are TRBV2 and TRBJ2-1; perhaps TRBD1 as D (5 bases). The CDR3 runs to 14 residues. The germline V and J ends were trimmed by 4 bases and 9 bases, with 16 bases remaining between them. CDR1 and CDR2 (germline): SNHLY, FYNNEI. The CDR3 coding sequence is TGTGCCAGCAGTGCACGATACACCCAGGGTGAGCAGTTCTTC. Translating gives CASSARYTQGEQFF.

J is TRBJ2-1 and V is TRBV6-2 or TRBV6-3; 9 nucleotides match TRBD1. Germline V gives CDR1 MNHEY, CDR2 SVGEGT. This CDR3 has 15 residues. Trimming at V came to 6 bases and at J to 10 bases, leaving 13 bases not matched to a gene. For the CDR3, the DNA is TGTGCCAGCAGCCCCTACGCACAGGGGGCGGCCGAGCAGTTCTTC. Its translation: CASSPYAQGAAEQFF.

In its sample, this clone was seen once. This chain uses TRBV4-1 with TRBJ2-7, with TRBD2 matching 7 bases. This CDR3 is 17 amino acids long. Per germline, CDR1 MGHRA and CDR2 YSYEKL. Trimming removed 4 bases from V and 3 bases from J; junction bases left unmatched: 15. In DNA form, the CDR3 reads TGCGCCAGCAGCCCCGCTTATACCGCGGGAGCTCTCTACGAGCAGTACTTC. Amino acid sequence: CASSPAYTAGALYEQYF.

The chain carries TRBV7-3 and TRBJ2-2; D is unclear. V lost 5 bases and J lost 0, with 13 bases in between. Germline V gives CDR1 SGHTA, CDR2 FQGTGA. The CDR3 is made up of 16 amino acids. This chain's CDR3 is CASSKTYLANTGELFF. CDR3 sequence (DNA): TGTGCCAGCAGCAAAACTTACCTCGCGAACACCGGGGAGCTGTTTTTT.

The chain has TRBV7-2 and TRBJ2-3; D may be TRBD1 (6 bases). This CDR3 is built from 14 residues. Per germline, CDR1 SGHTA and CDR2 FQGNSA. The V end lost 3 bases, the J end lost 4 bases, and 11 bases lay between the germline ends. The CDR3 protein is CASSLNRVSDTQYF. CDR3 bases: TGTGCCAGCAGCTTGAACAGGGTGTCAGATACGCAGTATTTT.

The V call is TRBV2, the J call TRBJ1-5; weak D call: TRBD1 (5 bases). The germline V gene encodes CDR1 SNHLY and CDR2 FYNNEI. The germline V and J ends were trimmed by 8 bases and 3 bases, with 17 bases remaining between them. CDR3 length equals 15 residues. CDR3 sequence: CASSPPPGFNQPQHF. DNA of the CDR3: TGTGCCAGCTCGCCCCCCCCAGGGTTCAATCAGCCCCAGCATTTT.

This clone appeared once. J is TRBJ2-3 and V is TRBV19; maybe TRBD2 (5 bases). CDR1 is LNHDA and CDR2 is SQIVND in the germline V gene (reference sequence). The CDR3 covers 14 residues. With 8 bases removed from V and 1 base from J, the gap between germline ends came to 13 bases. This CDR3 is CASAPNGGTDTQYF. CDR3 in DNA: TGTGCCAGTGCCCCGAACGGGGGCACAGATACGCAGTATTTT. The full variable domain, completed using reference TRBV19 and TRBJ2-3, is DGGITQSPKYLFRKEGQNVTLSCEQNLNHDAMYWYRQDPGQGLRLIYYSQIVNDFQKGDIAEGYSVSREKKESFPLTVTSAQKNPTAFYLCASAPNGGTDTQYFGPGTRLTVL.

This clone was seen more than once but under ten times. The chain uses TRBV11-3 and TRBJ2-7; 7 bases match TRBD2. The V gene's germline CDR1 is SGHNT and CDR2 YENEEA. The CDR3 extends over 16 amino acids. After removal of 1 base from V and 4 bases from J, the junction contained 10 bases not matched to a gene. Here the CDR3 DNA reads TGTGCCAGCAGCTTAGGGGAGGGCTTCGGCTTTTACGAGCAGTACTTC. As protein: CASSLGEGFGFYEQYF.

The chain is built from TRBV7-2 and TRBJ1-1; D is perhaps TRBD1 (6 bases). This CDR3 is built from 13 residues. The germline V gene encodes CDR1 SGHTA and CDR2 FQGNSA. The germline V and J ends were trimmed by 4 bases and 5 bases, with 11 bases remaining between them. CDR3 residues: CASSSGTSTEAFF. Here the CDR3 DNA reads TGTGCCAGCAGCTCCGGGACATCGACTGAAGCTTTCTTT.

The rearrangement links TRBV19 to TRBJ1-2; 11 nucleotides match TRBD1. The CDR3 runs 15 residues. V dropped 3 bases and J dropped 7; count of bases not matched to a gene: 7. CDR1 and CDR2 from the germline V gene are LNHDA and SQIVND (reference sequence). CDR3 sequence reads: CASSIEGQGVSGYTF. In nucleotides, the CDR3 is TGTGCCAGTAGTATCGAGGGACAGGGGGTCTCTGGCTACACCTTC.

The chain carries TRBV24-1 and TRBJ2-5, with D maybe TRBD2 (6 bases). Germline assignment: CDR1 KGHDR and CDR2 SFDVKD. Trimming took 0 bases from V and 5 from J, leaving 12 bases between them. The CDR3 runs 15 residues. CDR3 protein: CATSDLQEGFETQYF. Here the CDR3 DNA reads TGTGCCACCAGTGATTTGCAGGAGGGGTTCGAGACCCAGTACTTC.

The chain combines TRBV7-9 with TRBJ2-2; 8 positions match TRBD1. V dropped 5 bases and J dropped 0; count of bases not matched to a gene: 8. CDR3 length: 17 amino acids. Germline CDR1 SEHNR, CDR2 FQNEAQ (reference sequence). This chain's CDR3 is CASSHSRGQANTGELFF. CDR3 sequence (DNA): TGTGCCAGCAGCCATAGTCGGGGACAGGCGAACACCGGGGAGCTGTTTTTT.

The J gene is TRBJ2-7, the V gene TRBV15; tentatively, D is TRBD2 (6 bases). This CDR3 spans 12 amino acids. Looked up from germline, CDR1 is LNHNV and CDR2 is YYDKDF (reference sequence). V gave up 5 bases and J gave up 4 bases, with 9 bases separating them. CDR3 DNA sequence: TGTGCCACCAGCCCGGGGGATTACGAGCAGTACTTC. Amino acid sequence: CATSPGDYEQYF.

This clone was counted only a few times. The chain has TRBV11-3 and TRBJ1-2, with no clear D. Trimming pared 7 bases from V and 5 bases from J, leaving 14 bases between. The CDR3 length is 13 residues. Germline V gene sequence: CDR1 SGHNT, CDR2 YENEEA. Here the CDR3 reads CASTPGGGYGYTF. The CDR3 DNA reads as TGTGCCAGCACGCCGGGAGGCGGATATGGCTACACCTTC.

The V and J genes are TRBV30 and TRBJ2-2, with 10 bases identical to TRBD1. Trimming cost V 2 bases and J 4 bases; bases outside gene matches: 7. CDR3 size: 16 residues. Germline V lookup: CDR1 GTSNPN, CDR2 SVGIG (reference sequence). The CDR3 region is CAWSRIRDRGTGELFF. CDR3 in DNA: TGTGCCTGGAGTCGCATCCGGGACAGGGGCACCGGGGAGCTGTTTTTT.

The gene calls are TRBV11-2 and TRBJ1-5; 7 nucleotides line up with TRBD1. V dropped 1 base and J dropped 7; count of bases not matched to a gene: 4. The CDR3 is 14 residues long. Looked up from germline, CDR1 is SGHAT and CDR2 is FQNNGV. The CDR3 coding sequence is TGTGCCAGCAGCTTAGGGGGACAGACCCAGCCCCAGCATTTT. Encoded protein: CASSLGGQTQPQHF.

The chain employs TRBV2 and TRBJ2-1; D is possibly TRBD2 (6 bases). Germline lookup yields CDR1 SNHLY and CDR2 FYNNEI. Trimming removed 6 bases at V and 8 bases at J, with 11 bases between. The CDR3 covers 12 residues. In DNA, the CDR3 is TGTGCCAGCAGAATACTAGCAGATGAGCAGTTCTTC. Protein product: CASRILADEQFF.

This clone has a count of ten or more. This chain joins TRBV5-1 and TRBJ2-1; 11 bases match TRBD1. The germline V gene has CDR1 SGHRS and CDR2 YFSETQ. The CDR3 is 15 residues long. Losses at the gene ends were 4 bases for V and 8 bases for J; bases not matched to a gene: 8. The CDR3 nucleotides are TGCGCCAGCAGCAAAGGACAGGGGGCTGGAGATGAGCAGTTCTTC. Translating it yields CASSKGQGAGDEQFF.

The chain carries TRBV11-2 and TRBJ2-7; the match to TRBD1 covers 9 bases. The germline V gene has CDR1 SGHAT and CDR2 FQNNGV. The CDR3 loop spans 15 amino acids. V lost 0 bases and J lost 3; bases outside the gene matches: 3. For the CDR3, the DNA is TGTGCCAGCAGCTTAGAACAGGGGGCAAACTACGAGCAGTACTTC. It codes for CASSLEQGANYEQYF.

This chain's CDR3 is CAISGWERSGELFF. In nucleotides, the CDR3 is TGTGCCATCAGTGGGTGGGAGCGTTCCGGGGAGCTGTTTTTT. The V gene is TRBV10-3, the J gene TRBJ2-2, with a weak D call TRBD2 (5 bases). Germline V gene lookup returns CDR1 ENHRY and CDR2 SYGVKD. The CDR3 runs to 14 residues. The V end lost 4 bases, the J end lost 6 bases, and 12 bases lay between the germline ends.